This T cell receptor beta chain derives from a study of circulating CD8 cells and anti-PD-1 response in melanoma. TCR libraries were prepared from 15 ng of total RNA with the QIAseq Immune Repertoire TCR panel. MiXCR was run by TCRdb on the reads, yielding one entry per CDR3 protein. The sample comprises roughly 1,200 distinct CDR3 sequences, 7.1% of which are singletons, and about 4.5% rests with the top ten. Trimming cost V 2 bases and J 4 bases; bases outside gene matches: 4. Germline V CDR1 and CDR2: MDHEN, SYDVKM. The CDR3 spans 15 residues. From live CD3+CD8+TCRalphabeta+ cells, four PD-1 and/or TIGIT subsets were sorted.

The receptor was derived from a human donor with melanoma. This chain joins TRBV28 and TRBJ2-1; 8 nucleotides line up with TRBD1. The starting material was CD8+ T cells from PBMCs, obtained at baseline or after one month of anti-PD-1 therapy (not recorded which). This CDR3 is CASSLGQGLYNEQFF. CDR3 in DNA: TGTGCCAGCAGTTTAGGACAGGGACTTTACAATGAGCAGTTCTTC.